The 7 T cell receptor beta chains given below trace back to one sample, sequenced in a study of glioma-infiltrating T cells. TCR alpha and beta CDR3 regions were amplified from RNA using iRepertoire nested multiplex PCR. Each CDR3 protein gets one entry after TCRdb re-called the multiplex PCR reads with MiXCR. Of thousands of distinct CDR3 sequences listed, 28% are singletons. Sequencing was done on a sample of glioma tissue, nonneoplastic brain tissue, or PBMCs (not recorded which). All receptors come from a human donor with low-grade glioma or glioblastoma, undergoing nonglioma brain surgery, or in good health (not recorded which).

This clonotype ranks as medium-sized. The chain uses TRBV18 and TRBJ2-5; 7 nucleotides agree with TRBD1. Germline V gives CDR1 KGHSH, CDR2 LQKENI. After removal of 1 base from V and 4 bases from J, the junction contained 3 bases not matched to a gene. This CDR3 has 14 residues. In DNA form, the CDR3 reads TGTGCCAGCTCACCACGGACAGGCCTAGAGACCCAGTACTTC. It encodes CASSPRTGLETQYF.

This clonotype has at least ten counts. The rearrangement links TRBV10-3 to TRBJ2-3, with D tentatively TRBD2 (6 bases). This CDR3 comprises 18 residues. The germline CDR1 and CDR2 sequences are ENHRY and SYGVKD. The germline V and J ends were trimmed by 0 bases and 2 bases, with 18 bases remaining between them. CDR3 DNA sequence: TGTGCCATCAGTGAGTCGATATATACGGCGGGACCCACAGATACGCAGTATTTT. This encodes CAISESIYTAGPTDTQYF.

By frequency in the sample, this clonotype is medium-sized. The chain uses TRBV28 and TRBJ1-5; 9 bases align to TRBD1. Per the germline V gene, CDR1 is MDHEN and CDR2 is SYDVKM. The CDR3 consists of 15 residues. Losses at the gene ends were 4 bases for V and 5 bases for J; bases not matched to a gene: 6. CDR3 sequence: CASSYSDRGYQPQHF. The CDR3 DNA follows: TGTGCCAGCAGTTACTCTGACAGGGGGTATCAGCCCCAGCATTTT.

Relative to its sample, this clonotype is medium-sized. The V and J genes are TRBV6-2 or TRBV6-3 and TRBJ2-1, with TRBD2 identical over 10 bases. Losses at the gene ends were 6 bases for V and 6 bases for J; bases not matched to a gene: 5. This CDR3 contains 14 residues. CDR1 and CDR2 (germline): MNHEY, SVGEGT. DNA of the CDR3: TGTGCCAGCAGCCCCGGGACTAGCGTCAATGAGCAGTTCTTC. It translates to CASSPGTSVNEQFF.

About this clonotype itself: A read error may account for a junction end that differs from germline. The CDR3 DNA reads as TGTTCCAGCAGTTCCGCCTTCGGAAGAAAAGCTTTCTTT. Amino acids: CSSSSAFGRKAFF. The V call is TRBV6-2 or TRBV6-3, the J call TRBJ1-1; D is unclear. The CDR3 is 13 amino acids. The germline gives CDR1 MNHEY, CDR2 SVGEGT.

V usage is TRBV28 and J usage is TRBJ2-1; D gene ambiguous. CDR3 length: 13 amino acids. Germline CDR1 MDHEN, CDR2 SYDVKM. Trimming cost V 11 bases and J 0 bases, with 11 bases left between them. The CDR3 spells CAVWDSSYNEQFF. The CDR3 coding sequence is TGTGCCGTATGGGATAGCTCCTACAATGAGCAGTTCTTC. Combining the CDR3 with reference TRBV28 and TRBJ2-1 gives the whole variable domain DVKVTQSSRYLVKRTGEKVFLECVQDMDHENMFWYRQDPGLGLRLIYFSYDVKMKEKGDIPEGYSVSREKKERFSLILESASTNQTSMYLCAVWDSSYNEQFFGPGTRLTVL.

The rearrangement joins TRBV2 to TRBJ2-1; a possible D gene is TRBD1 (5 bases). The CDR3 has 11 amino acids. Deletions cut 6 bases from V and 14 bases from J, with 14 bases between. Germline V lookup: CDR1 SNHLY, CDR2 FYNNEI. For the CDR3, the DNA is TGTGCCAGCAGCAGGGAAAAGGAGAAGTTCTTC. It encodes CASSREKEKFF.